Listed below are T cell receptor beta chains from one sample, sequenced in a study of blood T cell repertoires in COVID-19. The repertoire was sequenced with immunoSEQ multiplex PCR; TCRdb's copy has only in-frame clones and lacks some. The table lists almost 50,000 clones, under 95% of them singletons. The specimen was peripheral blood. These receptors came from a human donor in a cohort sampled during active COVID-19. Each CDR3 is given with its conserved first and last residue. Each record gives: clone size, D gene, V gene, J gene, CDR3 protein. A D gene is named only where the DNA matches it firmly. Only part of the rows carry a size: once, few, many, or a class if the clone is expanded.

>-|-|TRBV15|TRBJ2-5
CATRILGQTGRETQYF
>-|-|TRBV28|TRBJ1-2
CASSLSGGSGYTF
>-|-|TRBV20-1|TRBJ1-2
CSGHREPGYTF
>-|TRBD1|TRBV27|TRBJ1-5
CASSLGTGAGYQPQHF
>-|-|TRBV21-1|TRBJ2-1
CALNLRENGANEQFF
>-|-|TRBV7-8|TRBJ2-5
CASSFRRKISFQGLGETQYF
>-|TRBD1|TRBV7-2|TRBJ1-2
CASSTNRGDYGYTF
>-|-|TRBV10-3|TRBJ2-5
CAISGDITQETQYF
>-|TRBD1|TRBV7-9|TRBJ1-4
CASSHNRQGANEKLFF
>-|-|TRBV5-1|TRBJ2-7
CASSGVGATYEQYF
>-|-|TRBV28|TRBJ2-7
CASISGAKDLKYF
>-|TRBD1|TRBV11-1|TRBJ2-2
CASSPRTGTNTGELFF
>-|TRBD2|TRBV18|TRBJ2-7
CASSPVLAGDEQYF
>-|-|TRBV10-3|TRBJ2-7
CAISESGGSYEQYF
>-|TRBD1|TRBV12-5|TRBJ2-5
CASGFYRGHTQETQYF
>-|TRBD1|TRBV30|TRBJ2-7
CAWRTTGAGYEQYF
>-|-|TRBV2|TRBJ2-5
CASSSQGLTFQETQYF
>-|-|TRBV9|TRBJ2-5
CASSSHSGETQYF
>-|TRBD1|TRBV2|TRBJ2-3
CASSDLQGDTQYF
>-|-|TRBV6-1|TRBJ1-5
CASSESEGLVRRSNQPQHF
>-|-|TRBV5-1|TRBJ2-4
CASSLGSSGDIQYF
>-|TRBD1|TRBV28|TRBJ1-2
CASSLFGGTGLSYGYTF
>-|-|TRBV11-3|TRBJ2-1
CASSLGAYNEQFF
>-|-|TRBV28|TRBJ1-4
CASSRPGVRHEKLFF
>-|-|TRBV5-1|TRBJ2-6
CASSLIQGGGANVLTF
>-|TRBD1|TRBV6-5|TRBJ1-1
CASSLDRYAREAFF
>-|TRBD1|TRBV2|TRBJ1-2
CASSDGQGNYGYTF
>-|TRBD2|TRBV10-1|TRBJ2-1
CASSDFGLAGVNEQFF
>-|TRBD1|TRBV6-5|TRBJ1-1
CASIQPDRGNTEAFF
>-|TRBD2|TRBV9|TRBJ2-3
CASSYSGAGDTQYF
>-|TRBD2|TRBV29-1|TRBJ2-7
CSAQRPLAGGPYEQYF
>-|TRBD1|TRBV13|TRBJ1-3
CASRDKGQSSGNTIYF
>-|TRBD1|TRBV2|TRBJ2-7
CASRISTGGPYEQYF
>-|-|TRBV6-1|TRBJ1-3
CASSEMRGSSGNTIYF
>-|-|TRBV6-6|TRBJ2-7
CASSYLLPGLSEQYF
>-|TRBD2|TRBV7-3|TRBJ2-5
CASSLTSGRWETQYF
>-|-|TRBV24-1|TRBJ2-1
CATSSLDSRNEQFF
>-|TRBD2|TRBV3-1/TRBV3-2|TRBJ2-3
CASSQIPSGRRDTQYF
>-|TRBD1|TRBV7-8|TRBJ1-5
CASSLKLGQRMQPQHF
>-|-|TRBV19|TRBJ1-5
CASSIYNQPQHF
>-|TRBD2|TRBV11-2|TRBJ2-3
CASRPSGGVDTQYF
>-|TRBD1|TRBV28|TRBJ2-7
CASSSTGPYEQYF
>-|-|TRBV6-5|TRBJ1-4
CASRPHESNEKLFF
>-|-|TRBV21-1|TRBJ2-7
CASSPSTGLAGPSSYEQYF
>-|TRBD2|TRBV4-1|TRBJ2-1
CASSQMGLSGEQFF
>-|-|TRBV6-5|TRBJ1-5
CASSTVDSGWPQHF
>once|-|TRBV14|TRBJ1-1
CASSSTGNTEAFF